These 3 T cell receptor beta chains originate from one sample sequenced in a study of blood T cell repertoires in COVID-19. Sequencing used immunoSEQ multiplex PCR; TCRdb keeps in-frame clones, though not all of them. The sample consists of roughly 80,000 clones, roughly four fifths of them appearing once. What was sequenced was peripheral blood. Receptors originate from an older man with acute or convalescent COVID-19.

The gene calls are TRBV3-1 (or the pseudogene TRBV3-2) and TRBJ2-1; 8 bases align to TRBD2. Germline V gene data show CDR1 as LGHDT and CDR2 as YNNKEL (reference sequence). The CDR3 length is 17 residues. J lost 4 bases, V lost 0 bases, and 8 bases had no gene match. The CDR3: CASSQDGVAGHYNEQFF. CDR3 nucleotide sequence: TGTGCCAGCAGCCAAGATGGGGTAGCGGGGCATTACAATGAGCAGTTCTTC.

V usage is TRBV2 and J usage is TRBJ2-3; D perhaps matches TRBD2 (6 bases). V was pared by 7 bases and J by 3 bases, with 8 bases between. Germline V CDR1 and CDR2: SNHLY, FYNNEI. There are 12 residues in the CDR3. This CDR3 is CASTRGTDTQYF. As DNA, the CDR3 is TGTGCCAGCACGCGGGGTACAGATACGCAGTATTTT.

The genes are TRBV5-4 and TRBJ2-7; tentative D call: TRBD2 (6 bases). Germline-derived CDR1 and CDR2 are SGHNT and YYREEE (reference sequence). The ends were cut back, 0 bases at V and 4 bases at J, with 11 bases in the middle. This CDR3 contains 14 residues. The CDR3 nucleotides are TGTGCCAGCAGCTTGGTCGCGGGATCATACGAGCAGTACTTC. This sequence encodes CASSLVAGSYEQYF. Together with reference TRBV5-4 and TRBJ2-7, the CDR3 gives the full variable domain: ETGVTQSPTHLIKTRGQQVTLRCSSQSGHNTVSWYQQALGQGPQFIFQYYREEENGRGNFPPRFSGLQFPNYSSELNVNALELDDSALYLCASSLVAGSYEQYFGPGTRLTVT.